Below are 2 T cell receptor beta chains sequenced from a single sample in a study of T cells after yellow fever vaccination. TCRdb reprocessed the 5' RACE reads with MiXCR, giving one entry per CDR3 protein. The table has almost 600,000 distinct CDR3 sequences, 13% seen once. The sequences come from PBMCs, collected on the day of the yellow fever booster vaccination. The source is a man aged 30-40 years who received the YFV17D yellow fever vaccine.

This clonotype came up a few times. The chain links TRBV15 to TRBJ2-1; 8 bases line up with TRBD1. Germline V gives CDR1 LNHNV, CDR2 YYDKDF (reference sequence). J lost 4 bases, V lost 0 bases, and 5 bases had no gene match. The CDR3 runs to 16 residues. The CDR3 spells CATSRDRTGIYNEQFF. The CDR3, as DNA: TGTGCCACCAGCAGAGATAGGACAGGGATTTACAATGAGCAGTTCTTC.

V gene TRBV7-9 combines with J gene TRBJ1-6; TRBD1 agrees at 8 bases. Germline CDR1 is SEHNR and CDR2 is FQNEAQ (reference sequence). The CDR3 loop spans 16 amino acids. The V and J ends lost 3 bases and 7 bases, in that order; junction bases with no gene match: 8. CDR3 DNA sequence: TGTGCCAGCAGCTTGTATTGGGGACAGGAGAATTCACCCCTCCACTTT. This gives the protein CASSLYWGQENSPLHF.